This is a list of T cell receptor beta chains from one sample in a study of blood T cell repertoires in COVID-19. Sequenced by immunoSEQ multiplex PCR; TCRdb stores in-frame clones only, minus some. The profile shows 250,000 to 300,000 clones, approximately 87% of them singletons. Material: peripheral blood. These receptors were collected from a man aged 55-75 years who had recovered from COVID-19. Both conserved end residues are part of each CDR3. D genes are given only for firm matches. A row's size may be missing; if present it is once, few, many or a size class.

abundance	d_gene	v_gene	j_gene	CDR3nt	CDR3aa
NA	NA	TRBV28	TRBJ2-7	TGTGCCAGCACCACTGACAGGAAAATCTCCTACGAGCAGTACTTC	CASTTDRKISYEQYF
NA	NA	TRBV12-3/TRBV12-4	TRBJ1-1	TGTGCCAGCAGGGATACAGGGAGTACTGAAGCTTTCTTT	CASRDTGSTEAFF
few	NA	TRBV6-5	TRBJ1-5	TGTGCCAGCAACGGGGGGGACGGCCAGCCCCAGCATTTT	CASNGGDGQPQHF
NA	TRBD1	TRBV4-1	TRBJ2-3	TGCGCCAGCACCGAGGACAGGGGCACAGATACGCAGTATTTT	CASTEDRGTDTQYF
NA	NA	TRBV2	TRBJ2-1	TGTGCCAGCAGTCTCAAAGGGCTAGCCTCCTACAATGAGCAGTTCTTC	CASSLKGLASYNEQFF
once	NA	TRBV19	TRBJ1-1	TGTGCCAGTAGTATAGATTTCTTCAACACTGAAGCTTTCTTT	CASSIDFFNTEAFF
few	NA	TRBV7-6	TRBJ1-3	TGTGCCAGCAGCTTTACAGGGAGCTCTGGAAACACCATATATTTT	CASSFTGSSGNTIYF
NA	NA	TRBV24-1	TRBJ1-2	TGTGCCACCAGTGATTTCCCCGGTTTCAATGGCTACACCTTC	CATSDFPGFNGYTF
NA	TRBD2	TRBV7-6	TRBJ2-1	TGTGCCAGCAGCTCAAATCCGCTAGCGGGAAATGAGCAGTTCTTC	CASSSNPLAGNEQFF
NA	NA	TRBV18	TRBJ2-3	TGTGCCAGCTCGCGACTAGAACCAGATACGCAGTATTTT	CASSRLEPDTQYF
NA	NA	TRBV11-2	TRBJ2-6	TGTGCCAGCAGCTTCCAAACAACTGGGGCCAACGTCCTGACTTTC	CASSFQTTGANVLTF
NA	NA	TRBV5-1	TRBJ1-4	TGCGCCAGCAGCTTGGGTTTCGCAACTAATGAAAAACTGTTTTTT	CASSLGFATNEKLFF
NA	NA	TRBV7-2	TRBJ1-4	TGTGCCAGCAGCTCGTCTTCGGCAACTAATGAAAAACTGTTTTTT	CASSSSSATNEKLFF
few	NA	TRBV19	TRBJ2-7	TGTGCCAGTAGTATGAGATCCGTCGAGAGCGAGCAGTACTTC	CASSMRSVESEQYF
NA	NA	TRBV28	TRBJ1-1	TGTGCCAGCACCTCGAACACTGAAGCTTTCTTT	CASTSNTEAFF
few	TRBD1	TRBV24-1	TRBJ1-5	TGTGCCACCAGTGACCTGGGACAGGGCGGCAATCAGCCCCAGCATTTT	CATSDLGQGGNQPQHF
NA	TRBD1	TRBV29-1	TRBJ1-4	TGCAGCGTCGGCAGACAGGGGGAAAAACTGTTTTTT	CSVGRQGEKLFF
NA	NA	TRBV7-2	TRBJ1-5	TGTGCCAGCAGCTCCAGGGATCAGCCCCAGCATTTT	CASSSRDQPQHF
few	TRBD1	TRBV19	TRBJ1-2	TGTGCCAGTAAGATAGCCGGGACAGGGAACTATGGCTACACCTTC	CASKIAGTGNYGYTF
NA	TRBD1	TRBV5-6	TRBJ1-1	TGTGCCAGCAGCCGTGGACAGGGGTCTTTCTTT	CASSRGQGSFF
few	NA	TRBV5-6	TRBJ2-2	TGTGCCAGCAGCCGGTGGATGGCTGCGGGAACCGGGGAGCTGTTTTTT	CASSRWMAAGTGELFF
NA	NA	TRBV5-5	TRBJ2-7	TGTGCCAGCCGGCGGGCTGGGATCGACGAGCAGTACTTC	CASRRAGIDEQYF
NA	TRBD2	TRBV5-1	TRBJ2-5	TGCGCCAGCAGCTCAGACACCGGGACTATGGAGACCCAGTACTTC	CASSSDTGTMETQYF
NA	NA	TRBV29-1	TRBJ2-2	TGCAGCGCGGGGGACAGCGCGAACACCGGGGAGCTGTTTTTT	CSAGDSANTGELFF
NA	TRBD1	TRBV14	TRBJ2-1	TGTGCCAGCAGCCAATTTAGACAGGGGGTTGAGCAGTTCTTC	CASSQFRQGVEQFF
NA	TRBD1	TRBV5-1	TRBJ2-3	TGCGCCAGCAGCTCGACAGGGACGCCAGATACGCAGTATTTT	CASSSTGTPDTQYF
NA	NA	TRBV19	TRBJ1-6	TGTGCCAGTAGCAGTATTGGCGGTAATTCACCCCTCCACTTT	CASSSIGGNSPLHF
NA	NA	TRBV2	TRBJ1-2	TGTGCCAGCAGTGAAGGGCAGGCGTCGATTGGCTACACCTTC	CASSEGQASIGYTF
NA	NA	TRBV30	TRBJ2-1	TGTGCCTGGAGGCCACAGGGAATCTCCTACAATGAGCAGTTCTTC	CAWRPQGISYNEQFF
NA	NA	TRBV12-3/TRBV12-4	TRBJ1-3	TGTGCCAGCGGCTTAGGAAACACCATATATTTT	CASGLGNTIYF
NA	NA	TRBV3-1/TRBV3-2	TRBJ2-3	TGTGCCAGCGGAGTGGGCAGGGCAGATACGCAGTATTTT	CASGVGRADTQYF
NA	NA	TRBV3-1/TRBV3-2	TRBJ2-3	TGTGCCAGCAGCCAAGGGGGCCAACCAGATACGCAGTATTTT	CASSQGGQPDTQYF
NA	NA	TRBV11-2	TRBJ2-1	TGTGCCAGCAGCTTAGTGGGTAGCGGATCGCTTGGGAACAATGAGCAGTTCTTC	CASSLVGSGSLGNNEQFF
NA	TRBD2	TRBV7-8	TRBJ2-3	TGTGCCAGCAGCATGGGACTAGCATGGGGCAACACAGATACGCAGTATTTT	CASSMGLAWGNTDTQYF
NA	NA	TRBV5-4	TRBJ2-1	TGTGCCAGCAGCTTGGGTGGGACAAGGTCCTACAATGAGCAGTTCTTC	CASSLGGTRSYNEQFF
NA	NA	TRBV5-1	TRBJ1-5	TGCGCCAGCAGCTGGGGGGCGGGAGGGAATCAGCCCCAGCATTTT	CASSWGAGGNQPQHF
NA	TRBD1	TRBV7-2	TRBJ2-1	TGTGCCAGCAGCTTGGTTTTTCAGGGGGCCTTAACAAGATACAATGAGCAGTTCTTC	CASSLVFQGALTRYNEQFF
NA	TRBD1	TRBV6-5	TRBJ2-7	TGTGCCAGCAGTCGTCGACAGGGCGGTTTGGGCGAGCAGTACTTC	CASSRRQGGLGEQYF
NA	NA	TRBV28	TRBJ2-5	TGTGCCAGCAGACCTCACAGGGTAGGAGAGACCCAGTACTTC	CASRPHRVGETQYF
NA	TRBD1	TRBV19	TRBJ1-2	TGTGCCAGTAGTCAAGGACAGGGGGCTAACTATGGCTACACCTTC	CASSQGQGANYGYTF
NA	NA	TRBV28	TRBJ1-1	TGTGCCAGCAGCCCCGGGAGGGTTAACACTGAAGCTTTCTTT	CASSPGRVNTEAFF
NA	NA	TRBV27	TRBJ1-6	TGTGCCAGCAGTTTATGGGACATTAATTCACCCCTCCACTTT	CASSLWDINSPLHF
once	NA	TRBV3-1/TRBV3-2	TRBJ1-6	TGTGCCAGCAGCAAAAGGGTCCGGGGAAAGCCTAATTCACCCCTCCACTTT	CASSKRVRGKPNSPLHF
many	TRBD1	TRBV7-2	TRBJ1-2	TGTGCCAGCAGCCGGGACAGGGGGGACTATGGCTACACCTTC	CASSRDRGDYGYTF
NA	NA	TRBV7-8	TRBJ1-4	TGTGCCAGCAGCGGGGGGTGGGCTAATGAAAAACTGTTTTTT	CASSGGWANEKLFF
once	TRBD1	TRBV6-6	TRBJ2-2	TGTGCCAGTCGGGACAGGCACACCGGGGAGCTGTTTTTT	CASRDRHTGELFF
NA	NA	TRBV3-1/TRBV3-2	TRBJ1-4	TGTGCCAGCAGCCAACGACAGGTTAATGAAAAACTGTTTTTT	CASSQRQVNEKLFF
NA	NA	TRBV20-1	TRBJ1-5	TGCAGTGCTAATGACGGGGTTCAGCCCCAGCATTTT	CSANDGVQPQHF
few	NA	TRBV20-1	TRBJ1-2	TGCACATCAGATGGCTACACCTTC	CTSDGYTF
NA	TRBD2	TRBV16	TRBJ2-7	TGTGCCAGCAGCCAATTTGAGGAGCGGGGGGCCGAGCAGTACTTC	CASSQFEERGAEQYF
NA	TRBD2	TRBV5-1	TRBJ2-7	TGCGCCAGCAGCTCACTAGCGGGAGTAAGCTACGAGCAGTACTTC	CASSSLAGVSYEQYF
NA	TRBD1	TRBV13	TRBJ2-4	TGTGCCAGCAGCATACGACAGGGGAAAAACATTCAGTACTTC	CASSIRQGKNIQYF
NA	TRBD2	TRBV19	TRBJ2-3	TGTGCCACACTTCAGCGGGATCAGAATACGCAGTATTTT	CATLQRDQNTQYF
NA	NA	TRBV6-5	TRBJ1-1	TGTGCCAGCAGGCCAGGGGTAGGGACTGAAGCTTTCTTT	CASRPGVGTEAFF